This T cell receptor beta chain was observed in a study of blood T cell repertoires in COVID-19. Study context: COVID-19 samples collected from the United States, Italy and Spain covered acute and convalescent phases. In each case, the material was cDNA or gDNA derived from T cells, B-cell-depleted T cells, or PBMCs.

Only in-frame clones appear in the TCRdb table, and some are missing; sequencing was by immunoSEQ multiplex PCR. The sample lists just over 75,000 clones; over 80% were seen once. CDR3 size: 15 residues. Sequencing was carried out using peripheral blood. This TCR was recovered from a man aged 50 or older with acute or convalescent COVID-19. This chain joins TRBV21-1 and TRBJ1-3. TRBV21-1 is classified as a pseudogene. The CDR3 sequence: CASSKALAPGNTIYF. The CDR3 bases are TGTGCCAGCAGCAAAGCGTTAGCCCCTGGAAACACCATATATTTT.